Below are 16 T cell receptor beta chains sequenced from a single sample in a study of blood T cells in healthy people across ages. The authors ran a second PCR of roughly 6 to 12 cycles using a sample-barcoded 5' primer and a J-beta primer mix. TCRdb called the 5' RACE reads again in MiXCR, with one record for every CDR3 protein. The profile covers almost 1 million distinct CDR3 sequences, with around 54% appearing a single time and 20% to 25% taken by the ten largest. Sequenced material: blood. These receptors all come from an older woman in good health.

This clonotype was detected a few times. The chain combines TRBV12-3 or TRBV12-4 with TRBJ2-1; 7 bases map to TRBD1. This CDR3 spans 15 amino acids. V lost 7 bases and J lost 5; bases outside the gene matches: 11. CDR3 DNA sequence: TGTGCCAGCATCGTCGACAGGGAACCCCACAATGAGCAGTTCTTC. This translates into CASIVDREPHNEQFF.

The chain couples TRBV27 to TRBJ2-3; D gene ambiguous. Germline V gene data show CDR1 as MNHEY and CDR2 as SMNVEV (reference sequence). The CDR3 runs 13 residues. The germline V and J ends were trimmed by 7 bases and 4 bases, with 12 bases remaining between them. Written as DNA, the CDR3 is TGTGCCAGCACCCTCATTGGGTCAGATACGCAGTATTTT. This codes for CASTLIGSDTQYF.

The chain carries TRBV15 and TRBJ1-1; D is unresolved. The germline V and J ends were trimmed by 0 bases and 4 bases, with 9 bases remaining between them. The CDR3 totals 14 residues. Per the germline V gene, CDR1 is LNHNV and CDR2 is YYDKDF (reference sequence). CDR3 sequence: CATSREARTTEAFF. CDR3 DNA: TGTGCCACCAGCAGAGAAGCGCGGACCACTGAAGCTTTCTTT.

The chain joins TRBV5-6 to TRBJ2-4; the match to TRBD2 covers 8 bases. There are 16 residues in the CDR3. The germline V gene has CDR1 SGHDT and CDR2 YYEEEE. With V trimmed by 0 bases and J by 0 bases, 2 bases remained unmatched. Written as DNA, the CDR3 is TGTGCCAGCAGCTTGGAAGCGGGAGTAGCCAAAAACATTCAGTACTTC. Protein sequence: CASSLEAGVAKNIQYF.

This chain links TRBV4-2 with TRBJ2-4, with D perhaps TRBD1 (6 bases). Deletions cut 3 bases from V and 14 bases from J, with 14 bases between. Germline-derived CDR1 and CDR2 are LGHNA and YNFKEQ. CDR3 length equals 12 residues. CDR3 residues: CASSHPGQKEYF. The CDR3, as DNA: TGTGCCAGCAGCCATCCTGGACAGAAAGAGTACTTC.

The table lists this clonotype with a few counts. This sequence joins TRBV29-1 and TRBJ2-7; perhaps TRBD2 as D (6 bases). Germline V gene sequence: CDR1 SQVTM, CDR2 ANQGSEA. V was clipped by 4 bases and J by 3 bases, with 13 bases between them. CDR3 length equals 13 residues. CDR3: CSVGKTRDYEQYF. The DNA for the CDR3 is TGCAGCGTTGGAAAGACTAGGGACTACGAGCAGTACTTC.

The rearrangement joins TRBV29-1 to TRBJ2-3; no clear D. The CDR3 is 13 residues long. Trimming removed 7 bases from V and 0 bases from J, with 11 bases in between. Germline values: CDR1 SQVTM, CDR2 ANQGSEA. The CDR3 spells CSGARLSTDTQYF. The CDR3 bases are TGCAGCGGGGCACGTCTTAGCACAGATACGCAGTATTTT.

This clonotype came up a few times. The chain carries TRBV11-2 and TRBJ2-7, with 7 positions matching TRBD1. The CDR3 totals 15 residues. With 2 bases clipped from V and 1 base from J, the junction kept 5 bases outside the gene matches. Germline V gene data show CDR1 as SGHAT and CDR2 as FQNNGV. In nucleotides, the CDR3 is TGTGCCAGCAGCTTATTTAGGGGGCCATCCTACGAGCAGTACTTC. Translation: CASSLFRGPSYEQYF.

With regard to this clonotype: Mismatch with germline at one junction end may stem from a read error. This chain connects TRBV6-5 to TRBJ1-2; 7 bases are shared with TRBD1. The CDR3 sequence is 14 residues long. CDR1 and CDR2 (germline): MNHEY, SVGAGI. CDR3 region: CASSYSEGAYDYTF. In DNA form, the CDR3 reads TGTGCCAGCAGTTACTCGGAGGGGGCCTATGACTACACCTTC.

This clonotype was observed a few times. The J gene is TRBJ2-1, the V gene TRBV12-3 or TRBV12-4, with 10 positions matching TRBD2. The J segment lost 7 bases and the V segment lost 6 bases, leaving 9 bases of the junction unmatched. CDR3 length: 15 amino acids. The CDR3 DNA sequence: TGTGCCAGCAGCCAAGGGCTAGCGGGAGAAAATGAGCAGTTCTTC. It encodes CASSQGLAGENEQFF.

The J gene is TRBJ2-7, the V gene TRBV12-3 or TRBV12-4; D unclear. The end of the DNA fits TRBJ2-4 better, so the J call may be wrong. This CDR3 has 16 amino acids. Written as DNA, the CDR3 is TGTGCCAGCAGTCCCCGCCCAGTCGGTTTTGTGAACATTCAGTACTTC. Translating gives CASSPRPVGFVNIQYF.

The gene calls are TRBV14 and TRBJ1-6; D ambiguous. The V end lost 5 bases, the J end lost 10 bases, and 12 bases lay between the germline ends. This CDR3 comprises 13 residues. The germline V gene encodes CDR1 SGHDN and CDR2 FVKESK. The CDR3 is CASSEVGGSPLHF. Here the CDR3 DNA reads TGTGCCAGCAGCGAAGTTGGCGGATCACCCCTCCACTTT.

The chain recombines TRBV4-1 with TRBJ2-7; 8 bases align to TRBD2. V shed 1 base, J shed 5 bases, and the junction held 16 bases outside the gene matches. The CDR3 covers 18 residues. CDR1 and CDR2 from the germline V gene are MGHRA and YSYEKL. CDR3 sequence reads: CASSQVVAGLPVSHEQYF. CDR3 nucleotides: TGCGCCAGCAGCCAAGTGGTAGCGGGACTTCCAGTTTCCCACGAGCAGTACTTC.

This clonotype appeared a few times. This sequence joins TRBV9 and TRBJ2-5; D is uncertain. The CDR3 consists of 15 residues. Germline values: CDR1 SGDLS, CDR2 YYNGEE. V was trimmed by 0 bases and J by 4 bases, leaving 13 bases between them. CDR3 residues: CASSVGAQTLETQYF. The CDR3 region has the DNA TGTGCCAGCAGCGTAGGCGCCCAAACCCTAGAGACCCAGTACTTC.

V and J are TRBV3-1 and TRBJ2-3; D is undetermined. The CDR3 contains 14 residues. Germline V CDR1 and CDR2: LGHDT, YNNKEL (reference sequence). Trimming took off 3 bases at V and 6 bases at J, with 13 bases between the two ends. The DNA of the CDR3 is TGTGCCAGCAGCCAGAACCAGATGGGTGATACGCAGTATTTT. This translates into CASSQNQMGDTQYF.

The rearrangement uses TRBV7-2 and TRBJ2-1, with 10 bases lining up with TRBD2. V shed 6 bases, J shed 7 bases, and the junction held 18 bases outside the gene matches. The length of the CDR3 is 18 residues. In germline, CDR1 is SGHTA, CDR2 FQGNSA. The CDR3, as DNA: TGTGCCAGCAGGAAAAAGGCCACCCTAGCGGGAGTTAAGAATGAGCAGTTCTTC. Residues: CASRKKATLAGVKNEQFF.